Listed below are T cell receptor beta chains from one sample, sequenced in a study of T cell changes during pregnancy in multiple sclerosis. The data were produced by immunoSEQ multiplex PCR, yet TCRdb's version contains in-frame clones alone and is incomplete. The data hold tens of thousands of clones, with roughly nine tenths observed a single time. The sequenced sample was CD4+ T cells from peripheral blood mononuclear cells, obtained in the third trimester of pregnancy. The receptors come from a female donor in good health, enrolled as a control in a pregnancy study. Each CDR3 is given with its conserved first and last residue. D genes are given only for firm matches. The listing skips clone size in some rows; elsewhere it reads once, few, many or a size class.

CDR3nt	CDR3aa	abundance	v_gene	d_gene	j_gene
TGTGCCAGCAGTACGGGTGAGACCCAGTACTTC	CASSTGETQYF	few	TRBV13	NA	TRBJ2-5
TGTGCCAGCAGCGTAGTGGGGCTCGCAGATACGCAGTATTTT	CASSVVGLADTQYF	NA	TRBV9	NA	TRBJ2-3
TGTGCCAGCTCACCCAGGACTAGCGGATTCACAGATACGCAGTATTTT	CASSPRTSGFTDTQYF	NA	TRBV18	TRBD2	TRBJ2-3
TGTGCCACCGGGGGCTTCTATAATTCACCCCTCCACTTT	CATGGFYNSPLHF	NA	TRBV15	NA	TRBJ1-6
TGTGCCAACAGCTACTTGGGAGGGACCCAGTACTTC	CANSYLGGTQYF	NA	TRBV7-6	NA	TRBJ2-5
TGTGCCAGCAGCAAAGCGAGGGGGAATAGCAATCAGCCCCAGCATTTT	CASSKARGNSNQPQHF	NA	TRBV21-1	NA	TRBJ1-5
TGTGCCAGTAGTGGGGGACTAGCGGGGGCCCTCAGGAATACGCAGTATTTT	CASSGGLAGALRNTQYF	NA	TRBV19	TRBD2	TRBJ2-3
TGTGCCAGCAGCGTCGACCCGGTGGGGAGCTATGGCTACACCTTC	CASSVDPVGSYGYTF	NA	TRBV9	NA	TRBJ1-2
TGTGCCAGCAGTAGGGGACTAGCGGGGGGTGATGAGCAGTTCTTC	CASSRGLAGGDEQFF	NA	TRBV27	TRBD2	TRBJ2-1
TGTGCCAGCAGCTTACTGCGCGGGGCTAGCACAGATACGCAGTATTTT	CASSLLRGASTDTQYF	NA	TRBV7-6	NA	TRBJ2-3
TGTGCCAGCAGCTCTTGGGGTAGCGGGCAAGAGACCCAGTACTTC	CASSSWGSGQETQYF	NA	TRBV5-5	TRBD2	TRBJ2-5
TGCGCCAGCAGCTTACAGGGAGATAATGAAAAACTGTTTTTT	CASSLQGDNEKLFF	NA	TRBV5-1	NA	TRBJ1-4
TGTGCCTGGAGTCCGACAGTACCTGAAGCTTTCTTT	CAWSPTVPEAFF	NA	TRBV30	NA	TRBJ1-1
TGTGCCAGCAGCCGACTGACGAGCTCCTACAATGAGCAGTTCTTC	CASSRLTSSYNEQFF	NA	TRBV14	NA	TRBJ2-1
TGTGCCAGCAGTTTAACCGGGACTAGCGGGACCTCGAACACCGGGGAGCTGTTTTTT	CASSLTGTSGTSNTGELFF	NA	TRBV28	TRBD2	TRBJ2-2
TGCGCCAGCAGCCAAGGAACCGGGACAGCGTTCGGTGGCTACACCTTC	CASSQGTGTAFGGYTF	NA	TRBV4-1	TRBD1	TRBJ1-2
TGTGCCAGCAGCGATCGGGACATTAACACCGGGGAGCTGTTTTTT	CASSDRDINTGELFF	NA	TRBV9	NA	TRBJ2-2
TGTGCCAGCAGCTTGAGACTAGCGGGAGGGTACGAGCAGTACTTC	CASSLRLAGGYEQYF	NA	TRBV7-8	TRBD2	TRBJ2-7
TGCGCCAGCAGCCTCTCCGTTTCTAGTGGCTACACCTTC	CASSLSVSSGYTF	NA	TRBV5-1	NA	TRBJ1-2
TGCGCCAGCAGACCTATCAGGGGCCTCTCCTACAATGAGCAGTTCTTC	CASRPIRGLSYNEQFF	NA	TRBV5-1	NA	TRBJ2-1
TGTGCCAGCAGCTACTCTGCGGCTAGCGGGAGCCCAGATACGCAGTATTTT	CASSYSAASGSPDTQYF	once	TRBV7-8	TRBD2	TRBJ2-3
TGTGCCAGTAGCCAGACAGGCGGTCGCTACGAGCAGTACTTC	CASSQTGGRYEQYF	NA	TRBV19	NA	TRBJ2-7
TGTGCCAGCAGAGGTCAGGGGAGATTAGAGCAGTACTTC	CASRGQGRLEQYF	NA	TRBV11-2	NA	TRBJ2-7
TGTGCCAGCATCTACCCCAATACAGGGGATGGACAGCCCCAGCATTTT	CASIYPNTGDGQPQHF	NA	TRBV21-1	NA	TRBJ1-5
TGTGCCAGCAGCTCCAGGGAGGCCGGGGGCTACACCTTC	CASSSREAGGYTF	once	TRBV7-6	NA	TRBJ1-2
TGTGCCAGCAGCCCTACGGCAGGGGGCTTTGATTCGGGTCAGCCCCAGCATTTT	CASSPTAGGFDSGQPQHF	NA	TRBV7-9	TRBD1	TRBJ1-5
TGCAGCGTTGTAGGCAGGGGGCCTTTTGGGAAGACTGAAGCTTTCTTT	CSVVGRGPFGKTEAFF	NA	TRBV29-1	TRBD1	TRBJ1-1
TGTGCCAGTAGTATAGACGGAGAGACCCAGTACTTC	CASSIDGETQYF	NA	TRBV19	NA	TRBJ2-5
TGTGCCAGCAGTCCCTCGCTAGGAAACTATGGCTACACCTTC	CASSPSLGNYGYTF	NA	TRBV28	NA	TRBJ1-2
TGTGCCTGGAGTAAGGGACAGGTGAACACTGAAGCTTTCTTT	CAWSKGQVNTEAFF	NA	TRBV30	TRBD1	TRBJ1-1
TGCAGCGTAGGCTCAGGGCGCACCGGGGAGCTGTTTTTT	CSVGSGRTGELFF	few	TRBV29-1	NA	TRBJ2-2
TGTGCCAGCAGCCGGATGGAGAATTCACCCCTCCACTTT	CASSRMENSPLHF	NA	TRBV7-9	NA	TRBJ1-6
TGTGCCAGCAGCGGACTAGCGGGAGGTTCGTCCAATGAGCAGTTCTTC	CASSGLAGGSSNEQFF	NA	TRBV25-1	TRBD2	TRBJ2-1
TGTGCCAGCAGCTTAGCGGGGTCTAGCGGGCGCTACGAGCAGTACTTC	CASSLAGSSGRYEQYF	NA	TRBV7-2	TRBD2	TRBJ2-7
TGTGCCAGCAGCTTAGGGCTGGAGAGCGGTAATGGCTACACCTTC	CASSLGLESGNGYTF	NA	TRBV7-9	NA	TRBJ1-2
TGCGCCAGCAGCCAAGAGTTCCCGAGGACAGGGGGCCGGGGCTATGGCTACACCTTC	CASSQEFPRTGGRGYGYTF	NA	TRBV4-3	TRBD1	TRBJ1-2
TGTGCCAGCTCACCAATCAGACAGGAACTTTATGGCTACACCTTC	CASSPIRQELYGYTF	NA	TRBV18	NA	TRBJ1-2
TGTGCCAGCAGCCCCCCGGGCAATCAGCCCCAGCATTTT	CASSPPGNQPQHF	once	TRBV11-2	NA	TRBJ1-5
TGTGCCAGCAGCAGATCAGGGGTGGGCACTGAAGCTTTCTTT	CASSRSGVGTEAFF	few	TRBV9	NA	TRBJ1-1
TGTGCCAGCTCACCGACCAAGCTGCCGCCGGGGGATGAAAAACTGTTTTTT	CASSPTKLPPGDEKLFF	NA	TRBV18	NA	TRBJ1-4
TGTGCCAGCAGCTCTTACTACGAGCAGTACTTC	CASSSYYEQYF	once	TRBV7-9	NA	TRBJ2-7
TGTGCCAGCAGTCGGGTTGGGGGGACCACCGGGGAGCTGTTTTTT	CASSRVGGTTGELFF	NA	TRBV25-1	NA	TRBJ2-2
TGTGCCAGCAGCTCCGGACACCAGGGAGGGTACCAAGAGACCCAGTACTTC	CASSSGHQGGYQETQYF	NA	TRBV5-4	TRBD2	TRBJ2-5
TGTGCCACCAGCGGGTGGGACAGGGTGAATTCACCCCTCCACTTT	CATSGWDRVNSPLHF	NA	TRBV15	TRBD1	TRBJ1-6